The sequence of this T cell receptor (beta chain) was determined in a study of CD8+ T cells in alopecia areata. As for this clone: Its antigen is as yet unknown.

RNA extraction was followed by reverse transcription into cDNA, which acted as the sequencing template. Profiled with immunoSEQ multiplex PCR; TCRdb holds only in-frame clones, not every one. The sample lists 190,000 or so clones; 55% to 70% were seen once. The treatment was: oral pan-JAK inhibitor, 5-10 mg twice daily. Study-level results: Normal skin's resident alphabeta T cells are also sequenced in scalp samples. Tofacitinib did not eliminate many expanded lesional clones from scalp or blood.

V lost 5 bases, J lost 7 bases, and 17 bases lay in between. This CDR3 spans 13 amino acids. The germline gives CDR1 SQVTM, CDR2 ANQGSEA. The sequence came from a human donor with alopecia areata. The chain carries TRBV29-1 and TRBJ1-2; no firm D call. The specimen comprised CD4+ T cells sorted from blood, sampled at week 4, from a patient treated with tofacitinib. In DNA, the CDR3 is TGCAGCGTTTCCCTAGGGCAAATGGGTGGCTACACCTTC. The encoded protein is CSVSLGQMGGYTF.